Presented here are 27 T cell receptor beta chains from one specimen sequenced in a study of T cells in Graves' hyperthyroidism and ophthalmopathy. Amplification yielded TCR beta CDR3 regions, with RNA transcripts as the source. Carried out on the TCR CDR3, a first-round RT-PCR used the HTBI primer set. TCRdb itself ran the multiplex PCR reads through MiXCR, one entry per CDR3 protein. Found here are roughly 380,000 distinct CDR3 sequences, over 11% of them singletons; the top ten hold 11%. The specimen sequenced was blood. These TCRs come from a woman between 55 and 75 years old with Graves' hyperthyroidism.

This clonotype showed up just a few times. The rearrangement links TRBV20-1 to TRBJ2-3, with a weak D call TRBD2 (6 bases). CDR1 DFQATT and CDR2 SNEGSKA come from the germline V gene (reference sequence). This CDR3 spans 15 amino acids. V was shortened by 0 bases and J by 3 bases, with 13 bases between the two germline ends. Here the CDR3 reads CSARDREIPTDTQYF. The CDR3 nucleotides are TGCAGTGCTAGAGATCGGGAGATCCCAACAGATACGCAGTATTTT.

This clonotype was recorded at least ten times. The chain carries TRBV10-1 and TRBJ2-7; 13 bases are shared with TRBD2. The germline gives CDR1 WNHNN, CDR2 SYGVQD (reference sequence). Unmatched junction bases numbered 4, after V lost 5 bases and J lost 3 bases. This CDR3 has 15 amino acids. The CDR3 DNA is TGCGCCAGCAGTCGGGGACTAGCGGGGCTCTACGAGCAGTACTTC. Translating it yields CASSRGLAGLYEQYF.

The sample holds many counts of this clonotype. This chain uses TRBV12-3 or TRBV12-4 with TRBJ1-1; D remains unclear. The CDR3 consists of 13 residues. V shed 6 bases and J shed 1 base, with 9 bases lying between them. CDR3 sequence (DNA): TGTGCCAGCAGCGGATGGGCGAACACTGAAGCTTTCTTT. Translated, it gives CASSGWANTEAFF.

The rearrangement uses TRBV9 and TRBJ2-3, with 8 positions matching TRBD2. The germline CDR1 and CDR2 sequences are SGDLS and YYNGEE. This CDR3 has 16 amino acids. V lost 0 bases and J lost 4; bases outside the gene matches: 7. The CDR3 region is CASSVGGTSRADTQYF. DNA for the CDR3: TGTGCCAGCAGCGTAGGCGGGACTAGTCGCGCAGATACGCAGTATTTT.

The sample holds many counts of this clonotype. The rearrangement joins TRBV29-1 to TRBJ2-3; 10 bases line up with TRBD1. Trimming cost V 3 bases and J 2 bases; bases outside gene matches: 2. This CDR3 contains 14 residues. CDR1 SQVTM and CDR2 ANQGSEA come from the germline V gene. In DNA form, the CDR3 reads TGCAGCGTTGACGGGACAGGGGCCACAGATACGCAGTATTTT. This codes for CSVDGTGATDTQYF.

V and J are TRBV7-3 and TRBJ2-6; no clear D. With 4 bases removed from V and 0 bases from J, the gap between germline ends came to 4 bases. The germline CDR1 and CDR2 sequences are SGHTA and FQGTGA. The CDR3 runs to 14 residues. CDR3 nucleotides: TGTGCCAGCAGCTACGGCTCTGGGGCCAACGTCCTGACTTTC. As protein: CASSYGSGANVLTF.

The rearrangement links TRBV2 to TRBJ1-6; D perhaps matches TRBD1 (5 bases). The CDR3 loop spans 15 amino acids. The V gene's germline CDR1 is SNHLY and CDR2 FYNNEI. The ends were cut back, 7 bases at V and 9 bases at J, with 19 bases in the middle. The CDR3 coding sequence is TGTGCCAGCAAAAGGGACTACCTACGGGGTTCACCCCTCCACTTT. Translation gives CASKRDYLRGSPLHF.

This clonotype was seen repeatedly, ten times or more. This chain links TRBV19 with TRBJ2-1; 16 positions match TRBD2. Germline CDR1 LNHDA, CDR2 SQIVND (reference sequence). This CDR3 has 16 residues. J lost 5 bases, V lost 10 bases, and 8 bases had no gene match. CDR3 DNA: TGTGCCACAGGGACTAGCGGGAGGGCGTCGGACAATGAGCAGTTCTTC. Its translation is CATGTSGRASDNEQFF.

The rearrangement uses TRBV7-6 and TRBJ1-5, with D perhaps TRBD1 (5 bases). CDR3 size: 15 residues. Trimming removed 5 bases from V and 10 bases from J, with 21 bases in between. Germline V lookup: CDR1 SGHVS, CDR2 FNYEAQ. The chain's CDR3 is CASSRARDGLSPQHF. Written as DNA, the CDR3 is TGTGCCAGCAGCCGTGCCCGGGACGGGCTAAGCCCCCAGCATTTT.

This clonotype was seen many times. The rearrangement uses TRBV10-3 and TRBJ1-1; 7 positions agree with TRBD1. The CDR3 sequence is 15 residues long. Germline V gene lookup returns CDR1 ENHRY and CDR2 SYGVKD. V dropped 4 bases and J dropped 0; count of bases not matched to a gene: 5. The CDR3, as DNA: TGTGCCATCAGTGTCACGGGACAGCTGAACACTGAAGCTTTCTTT. Translated, it gives CAISVTGQLNTEAFF.

This clonotype was detected ten times or more. V usage is TRBV11-2 and J usage is TRBJ2-7; TRBD2 matches at 9 bases. Per the germline V gene, CDR1 is SGHAT and CDR2 is FQNNGV. J lost 2 bases, V lost 7 bases, and 12 bases had no gene match. The length of the CDR3 is 16 residues. The CDR3 DNA reads TGTGCCAGCACCTCTCCCCCCAGCGGGGGGCCCTACGAGCAGTACTTC. It translates to CASTSPPSGGPYEQYF.

This clonotype appeared many times. The chain combines TRBV5-5 with TRBJ2-7; the match to TRBD1 covers 11 bases. Germline CDR1 SGHKS, CDR2 YYEKEE (reference sequence). This CDR3 has 15 amino acids. V gave up 2 bases and J gave up 3 bases; unmatched junction bases: 4. CDR3 residues: CASSFIGTGGYEQYF. The CDR3 nucleotides read TGTGCCAGCAGCTTTATTGGGACAGGGGGCTACGAGCAGTACTTC.

V and J are TRBV6-1 and TRBJ2-7; TRBD1 matches 7 bases. After removal of 7 bases from V and 4 bases from J, the junction contained 13 bases not matched to a gene. Germline values: CDR1 MNHNS, CDR2 SASEGT. This CDR3 region has 15 residues. In nucleotides, the CDR3 is TGTGCCAGCAACAACAGGGGTGACGGAATATACGAGCAGTACTTC. It yields the protein CASNNRGDGIYEQYF.

In this sample, this clonotype turned up many times. The J gene is TRBJ2-5, the V gene TRBV11-2; D is ambiguous. Looked up from germline, CDR1 is SGHAT and CDR2 is FQNNGV. The CDR3 contains 15 residues. V was pared by 4 bases and J by 3 bases, with 15 bases between. CDR3 residues: CASSSVSGVKETQYF. The CDR3 DNA sequence: TGTGCCAGCAGCTCCGTTTCTGGGGTCAAAGAGACCCAGTACTTC.

Ten or more counts support this clonotype. The chain links TRBV11-1 to TRBJ1-1; TRBD1 aligns across 11 bases. V lost 7 bases to trimming and J lost 6 bases; unmatched junction nucleotides: 10. The V gene's germline CDR1 is SGHAT and CDR2 FQDESV (reference sequence). The CDR3 length is 15 residues. The CDR3 region is CASTWTGGVWAEAFF. CDR3 DNA sequence: TGTGCCAGCACCTGGACAGGGGGCGTGTGGGCTGAAGCTTTCTTT.

The chain uses TRBV19 and TRBJ1-5; the match to TRBD1 covers 7 bases. This CDR3 contains 16 residues. With 10 bases clipped from V and 4 bases from J, the junction kept 16 bases outside the gene matches. Germline V gene sequence: CDR1 LNHDA, CDR2 SQIVND (reference sequence). CDR3 nucleotide sequence: TGTGCCACTAAAGAAAGTGGGCCAGGGGGAAATCAGCCCCAGCATTTT. It codes for CATKESGPGGNQPQHF.

This clonotype has at least ten counts. The rearrangement links TRBV5-1 to TRBJ2-7, with TRBD1 matching over 7 bases. The CDR3 contains 15 residues. Losses at the gene ends were 5 bases for V and 2 bases for J; bases not matched to a gene: 10. CDR1 is SGHRS and CDR2 is YFSETQ in the germline V gene. The CDR3 DNA sequence: TGCGCCAGCAGGTTGTACCCGGGACAGACCTACGAGCAGTACTTC. It yields the protein CASRLYPGQTYEQYF. The whole variable domain, remainder taken from reference TRBV5-1 and TRBJ2-7, is KAGVTQTPRYLIKTRGQQVTLSCSPISGHRSVSWYQQTPGQGLQFLFEYFSETQRNKGNFPGRFSGRQFSNSRSEMNVSTLELGDSALYLCASRLYPGQTYEQYFGPGTRLTVT.

V and J are TRBV5-1 and TRBJ1-1, with a tentative D call TRBD1 (6 bases). CDR1 is SGHRS and CDR2 is YFSETQ in the germline V gene. This CDR3 is built from 14 residues. Trimming shortened V by 4 bases and J by 3 bases, and 13 bases separated the two germline ends. The CDR3 DNA is TGCGCCAGCAGCGAGGACAGTTTATACACTGAAGCTTTCTTT. This encodes CASSEDSLYTEAFF.

This clonotype has at least ten counts. The chain uses TRBV12-3 or TRBV12-4 and TRBJ1-6; TRBD1 might be the D (5 bases). CDR3 length: 15 amino acids. Trimming removed 8 bases from V and 6 bases from J, with 17 bases in between. CDR3 residues: CASGGRGASNSPLHF. DNA for the CDR3: TGTGCCAGCGGGGGTCGGGGAGCAAGTAATTCACCCCTCCACTTT.

This sequence joins TRBV24-1 and TRBJ2-1; D is ambiguous. Trimming removed 2 bases from V and 6 bases from J, with 10 bases in between. The germline V gene encodes CDR1 KGHDR and CDR2 SFDVKD. The CDR3 is 14 amino acids. CDR3 in DNA: TGTGCCACCAGTGATTCGGGTTCAAGCAATGAGCAGTTCTTC. Amino acid sequence: CATSDSGSSNEQFF.

At least ten counts were recorded for this clonotype. The chain employs TRBV28 and TRBJ2-7; D possibly corresponds to TRBD2 (7 bases). The V gene's germline CDR1 is MDHEN and CDR2 SYDVKM. The germline V and J ends were trimmed by 5 bases and 0 bases, with 20 bases remaining between them. The CDR3 runs to 17 residues. The CDR3 sequence: CASSPPGGGASSYEQYF. The CDR3 DNA sequence: TGTGCCAGCAGTCCACCCGGAGGGGGGGCCAGCTCCTACGAGCAGTACTTC.

This clonotype was counted ten times or more. The chain recombines TRBV20-1 with TRBJ2-7, with 16 nucleotides matching TRBD2. J lost 7 bases, V lost 3 bases, and 3 bases had no gene match. Looked up from germline, CDR1 is DFQATT and CDR2 is SNEGSKA (reference sequence). CDR3 length equals 14 residues. The DNA of the CDR3 is TGCAGTGCTAGGGAGGGACTAGCGGGAGGGGAGCAGTACTTC. Translating it yields CSAREGLAGGEQYF.

This clonotype was counted at least ten times. V and J are TRBV27 and TRBJ2-7; the match to TRBD1 covers 10 bases. The CDR3 is 14 amino acids. CDR1 is MNHEY and CDR2 is SMNVEV in the germline V gene (reference sequence). J was trimmed by 3 bases and V by 6 bases; bases with no gene match: 5. CDR3 region: CASSWTGGLYEQYF. The CDR3 DNA follows: TGTGCCAGCAGCTGGACAGGGGGTCTCTACGAGCAGTACTTC.

This clonotype has more than one count but fewer than ten. The chain has TRBV19 and TRBJ1-2; TRBD1 agrees at 7 bases. The ends lost 5 bases at V and 11 bases at J; junction bases unmatched: 11. Germline CDR1 LNHDA, CDR2 SQIVND (reference sequence). CDR3 length: 13 residues. The CDR3, as DNA: TGTGCCAGTAGTGTCGGACAGGTGAGGGAGTACACCTTC. Protein: CASSVGQVREYTF.

This clonotype came up many times. The rearrangement links TRBV30 to TRBJ2-7; 7 nucleotides agree with TRBD1. The CDR3 has 14 amino acids. The V and J ends lost 4 bases and 4 bases, in that order; junction bases with no gene match: 10. The germline CDR1 and CDR2 sequences are GTSNPN and SVGIG (reference sequence). The CDR3 is CAWTRPGQHYEQYF. The CDR3 DNA reads TGTGCCTGGACCCGACCGGGACAGCATTACGAGCAGTACTTC.

At least ten counts were recorded for this clonotype. The CDR3 spells CASSLAASSYEQYF. In nucleotides, the CDR3 is TGTGCCAGCAGCTTAGCGGCAAGCTCCTACGAGCAGTACTTC. The chain employs TRBV11-2 and TRBJ2-7; D gene unclear. CDR1 SGHAT and CDR2 FQNNGV come from the germline V gene. The CDR3 totals 14 residues. V was trimmed by 1 base and J by 0 bases, leaving 7 bases between them.

This clonotype was detected many times. The J gene is TRBJ2-7, the V gene TRBV5-1; 7 nucleotides line up with TRBD2. CDR1 is SGHRS and CDR2 is YFSETQ in the germline V gene. The CDR3 has 12 residues. V shed 5 bases, J shed 6 bases, and the junction held 5 bases outside the gene matches. For the CDR3, the DNA is TGCGCCAGCAGGCGGGGGACGGGCGAGCAGTACTTC. Its translation: CASRRGTGEQYF.